The rows below give T cell receptor beta chains drawn from one sample of a study of blood T cell repertoires in COVID-19. Produced via immunoSEQ multiplex PCR; TCRdb's table is partial and in-frame only. The table lists about 110,000 clones, 75% to 85% of them singletons. Sequenced input: peripheral blood. These receptors originate from a man aged 65-85 years with acute or convalescent COVID-19. The CDR3 runs from the conserved cysteine through the conserved F or W. A D gene is named only where the DNA matches it firmly. The size of a clone is reported for some rows only, either as once, few or many, or as a class for expanded clones.

J gene: TRBJ1-6; V gene: TRBV24-1; clone size: .; D gene: .; CDR3 protein: CATREPMAAPNSPLHF; CDR3 DNA: TGTGCCACCAGGGAACCGATGGCGGCACCTAATTCACCCCTCCACTTT
J gene: TRBJ1-1; V gene: TRBV19; clone size: .; D gene: .; CDR3 protein: CASSSRQTNTEAFF; CDR3 DNA: TGTGCCAGTAGTTCCCGACAGACGAACACTGAAGCTTTCTTT
J gene: TRBJ2-2; V gene: TRBV18; clone size: .; D gene: .; CDR3 protein: CASSTDRSGELFF; CDR3 DNA: TGTGCCAGCTCAACCGACAGGTCCGGGGAGCTGTTTTTT
J gene: TRBJ1-3; V gene: TRBV30; clone size: once; D gene: .; CDR3 protein: CAWSKGLDGNTIYF; CDR3 DNA: TGTGCCTGGAGTAAAGGTCTAGACGGAAACACCATATATTTT
J gene: TRBJ2-1; V gene: TRBV6-2/TRBV6-3; clone size: .; D gene: .; CDR3 protein: CASSYFRDNEQFF; CDR3 DNA: TGTGCCAGCAGTTATTTTCGGGACAATGAGCAGTTCTTC
J gene: TRBJ2-1; V gene: TRBV6-2/TRBV6-3; clone size: .; D gene: TRBD1; CDR3 protein: CASSLERQGVDEQFF; CDR3 DNA: TGTGCCAGCAGCCTGGAGAGACAGGGAGTCGACGAGCAGTTCTTC
J gene: TRBJ2-5; V gene: TRBV6-5; clone size: .; D gene: .; CDR3 protein: CAAGRLPPETQYF; CDR3 DNA: TGTGCCGCGGGTAGGTTGCCGCCCGAGACCCAGTACTTC
J gene: TRBJ2-5; V gene: TRBV2; clone size: few; D gene: TRBD1; CDR3 protein: CASSQQGLREETQYF; CDR3 DNA: TGTGCCAGCAGTCAACAGGGGCTGAGGGAAGAGACCCAGTACTTC
J gene: TRBJ1-1; V gene: TRBV20-1; clone size: .; D gene: .; CDR3 protein: CSASTPGRLGVTEAFF; CDR3 DNA: TGCAGTGCTAGTACCCCGGGCCGATTGGGAGTGACTGAAGCTTTCTTT
J gene: TRBJ1-2; V gene: TRBV27; clone size: once; D gene: TRBD1; CDR3 protein: CASSPGQGSYGYTF; CDR3 DNA: TGTGCCAGCAGTCCAGGACAGGGGAGCTATGGCTACACCTTC
J gene: TRBJ1-2; V gene: TRBV4-1; clone size: once; D gene: .; CDR3 protein: CASSLILRSYGYTF; CDR3 DNA: TGCGCCAGCAGCCTCATTCTACGATCCTATGGCTACACCTTC
J gene: TRBJ1-2; V gene: TRBV7-9; clone size: .; D gene: TRBD1; CDR3 protein: CASSFRTGTLSGYTF; CDR3 DNA: TGTGCCAGCAGCTTTAGGACAGGGACTCTGAGTGGCTACACCTTC